This TCR beta chain derives from a study of blood T cell repertoires in COVID-19. In the original analysis: Amplification with reference gene primers provided the estimates of nucleated cell counts. Libraries were prepared by immunoSEQ multiplex PCR; TCRdb keeps only in-frame clonotypes and omits some of them. V and J calls and clone size are given by that table; D and trimming were obtained from the DNA. The data contain about 120,000 clones, roughly nine tenths of them singletons. The CDR3 has 13 residues. V lost 5 bases and J 10 bases, leaving 12 bases between the germline ends. The chain recombines TRBV12-3 or TRBV12-4 with TRBJ1-6, with a tentative D call TRBD1 (5 bases). This clonotype originated in a man aged 70-80 years with active or convalescent COVID-19. Source material: peripheral blood. CDR3 residues: CASSPDTVSPLHF. CDR3 nucleotide sequence: TGTGCCAGCAGTCCGGACACTGTCTCACCCCTCCACTTT.